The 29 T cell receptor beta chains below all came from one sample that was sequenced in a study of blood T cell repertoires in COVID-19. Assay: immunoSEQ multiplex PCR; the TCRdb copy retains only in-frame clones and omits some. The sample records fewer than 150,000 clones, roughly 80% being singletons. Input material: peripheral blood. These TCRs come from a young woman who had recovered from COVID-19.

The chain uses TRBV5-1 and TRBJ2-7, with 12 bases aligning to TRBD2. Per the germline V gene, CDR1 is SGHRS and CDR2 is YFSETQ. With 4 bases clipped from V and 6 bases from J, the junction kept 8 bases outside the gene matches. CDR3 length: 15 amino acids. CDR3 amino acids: CASSGGGLAGSEQYF. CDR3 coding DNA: TGCGCCAGCAGCGGGGGTGGACTAGCGGGGAGCGAGCAGTACTTC.

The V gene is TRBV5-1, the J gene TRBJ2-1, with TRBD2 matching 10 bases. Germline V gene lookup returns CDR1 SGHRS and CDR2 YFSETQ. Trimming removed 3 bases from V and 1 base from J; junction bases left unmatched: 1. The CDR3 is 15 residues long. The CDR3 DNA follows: TGCGCCAGCAGCTCACTAGCGGGATCCTACAATGAGCAGTTCTTC. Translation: CASSSLAGSYNEQFF.

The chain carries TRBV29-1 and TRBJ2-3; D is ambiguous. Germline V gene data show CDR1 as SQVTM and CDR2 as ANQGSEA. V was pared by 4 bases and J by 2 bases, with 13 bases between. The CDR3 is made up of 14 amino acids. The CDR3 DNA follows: TGCAGCGTTGGTGATTCTACTCACACAGATACGCAGTATTTT. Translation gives CSVGDSTHTDTQYF.

CDR3 amino acids: CAWSPRGRAVVEAFF. The CDR3 DNA reads TGTGCCTGGAGTCCTAGGGGGAGGGCGGTAGTTGAAGCTTTCTTT. This chain connects TRBV30 to TRBJ1-1; D might be TRBD1 (6 bases). CDR1 is GTSNPN, CDR2 SVGIG, per germline (reference sequence). Trimming left V 2 bases short and J 7 bases short, with 20 bases between. CDR3 size: 15 residues.

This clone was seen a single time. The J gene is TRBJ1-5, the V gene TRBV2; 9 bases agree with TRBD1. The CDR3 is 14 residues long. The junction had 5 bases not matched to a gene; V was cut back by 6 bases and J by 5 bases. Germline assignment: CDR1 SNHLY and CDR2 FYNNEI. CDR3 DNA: TGTGCCAGCAGGCCACAGGGGGCGGATCAGCCCCAGCATTTT. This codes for CASRPQGADQPQHF.

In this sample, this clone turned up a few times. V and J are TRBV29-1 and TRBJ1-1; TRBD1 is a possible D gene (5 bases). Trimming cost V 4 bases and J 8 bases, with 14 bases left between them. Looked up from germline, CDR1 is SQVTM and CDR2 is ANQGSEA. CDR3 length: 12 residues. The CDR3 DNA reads TGCAGCGTTGGAAAACAGGCCCGGGAAGCTTTCTTT. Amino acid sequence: CSVGKQAREAFF.

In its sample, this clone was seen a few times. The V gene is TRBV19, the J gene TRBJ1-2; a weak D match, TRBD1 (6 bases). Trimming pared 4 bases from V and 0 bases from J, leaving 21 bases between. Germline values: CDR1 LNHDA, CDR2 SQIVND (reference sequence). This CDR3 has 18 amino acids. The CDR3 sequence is CASSTKGQRKGTNYGYTF. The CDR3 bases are TGTGCCAGTAGTACTAAAGGACAGCGCAAAGGTACTAACTATGGCTACACCTTC.

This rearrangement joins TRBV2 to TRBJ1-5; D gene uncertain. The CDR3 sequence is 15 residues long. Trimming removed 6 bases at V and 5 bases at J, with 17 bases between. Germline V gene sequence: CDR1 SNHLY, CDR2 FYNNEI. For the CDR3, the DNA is TGTGCCAGCAGAATGCCCGGGGATGGGCATCAGCCCCAGCATTTT. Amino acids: CASRMPGDGHQPQHF.

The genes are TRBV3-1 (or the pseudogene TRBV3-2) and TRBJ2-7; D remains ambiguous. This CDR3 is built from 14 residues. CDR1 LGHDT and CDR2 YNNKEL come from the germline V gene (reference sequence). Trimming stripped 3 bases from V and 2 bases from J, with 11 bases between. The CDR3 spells CASSQLAPPYEQYF. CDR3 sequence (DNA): TGTGCCAGCAGCCAGTTGGCACCTCCCTACGAGCAGTACTTC.

The CDR3 DNA reads TGTGCCAGCAGTTTTGGTCCTAGCTCCTACGAGCAGTACTTC. Its translation is CASSFGPSSYEQYF. The rearrangement joins TRBV27 to TRBJ2-7; D call uncertain. With 3 bases removed from V and 0 bases from J, the gap between germline ends came to 9 bases. The CDR3 is made up of 14 amino acids. The germline CDR1 and CDR2 sequences are MNHEY and SMNVEV (reference sequence).

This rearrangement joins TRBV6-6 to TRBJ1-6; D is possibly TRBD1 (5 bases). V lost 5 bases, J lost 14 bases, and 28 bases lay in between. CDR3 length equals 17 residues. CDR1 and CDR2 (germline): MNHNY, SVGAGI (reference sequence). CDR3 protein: CASSPLGGTPRGFTLHF. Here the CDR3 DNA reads TGTGCCAGCAGTCCCCTTGGAGGGACCCCCCGAGGATTTACCCTCCACTTT.

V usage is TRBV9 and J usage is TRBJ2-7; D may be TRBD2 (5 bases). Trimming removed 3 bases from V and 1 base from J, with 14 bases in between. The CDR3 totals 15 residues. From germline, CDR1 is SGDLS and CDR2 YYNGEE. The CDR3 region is CASSASASGSYEQYF. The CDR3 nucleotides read TGTGCCAGCAGCGCCAGTGCCAGCGGATCCTACGAGCAGTACTTC. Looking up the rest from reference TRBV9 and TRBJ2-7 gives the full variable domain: DSGVTQTPKHLITATGQRVTLRCSPRSGDLSVYWYQQSLDQGLQFLIQYYNGEERAKGNILERFSAQQFPDLHSELNLSSLELGDSALYFCASSASASGSYEQYFGPGTRLTVT.

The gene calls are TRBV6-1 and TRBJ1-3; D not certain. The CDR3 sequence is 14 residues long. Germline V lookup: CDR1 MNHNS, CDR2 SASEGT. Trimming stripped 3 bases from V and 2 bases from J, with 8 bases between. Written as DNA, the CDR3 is TGTGCCAGCAGTGAGAGAGAAGCTGGAAACACCATATATTTT. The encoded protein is CASSEREAGNTIYF.

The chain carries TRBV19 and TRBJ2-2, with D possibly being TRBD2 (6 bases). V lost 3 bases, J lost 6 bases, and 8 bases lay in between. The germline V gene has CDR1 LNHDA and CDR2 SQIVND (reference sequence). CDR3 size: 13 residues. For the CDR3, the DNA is TGTGCCAGTAGTATTGGAGGGCCCGGGGAGCTGTTTTTT. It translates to CASSIGGPGELFF.

The CDR3 DNA reads TGTGCCAGCAGTGACTCACGGGATGGTGAAGCTTTCTTT. The encoded protein is CASSDSRDGEAFF. V usage is TRBV6-4 and J usage is TRBJ1-1; D uncertain. Germline V gene lookup returns CDR1 MRHNA and CDR2 SNTAGT. Trimming shortened V by 0 bases and J by 7 bases, and 9 bases separated the two germline ends. This CDR3 has 13 amino acids.

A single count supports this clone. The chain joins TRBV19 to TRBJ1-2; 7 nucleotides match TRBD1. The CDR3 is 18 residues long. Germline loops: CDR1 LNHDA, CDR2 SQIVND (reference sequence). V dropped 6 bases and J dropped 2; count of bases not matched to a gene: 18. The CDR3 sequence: CASSRGQPAFSFNYGYTF. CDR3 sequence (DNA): TGTGCCAGTAGCCGGGGACAGCCGGCCTTCAGCTTCAACTATGGCTACACCTTC.

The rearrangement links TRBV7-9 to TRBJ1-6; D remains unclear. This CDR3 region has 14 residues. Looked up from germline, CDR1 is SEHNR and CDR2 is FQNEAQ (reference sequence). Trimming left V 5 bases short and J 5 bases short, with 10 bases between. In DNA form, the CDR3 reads TGTGCCAGCAGCCCGGGGAGTCATAATTCACCCCTCCACTTT. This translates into CASSPGSHNSPLHF. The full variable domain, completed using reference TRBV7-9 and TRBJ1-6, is DTGVSQNPRHKITKRGQNVTFRCDPISEHNRLYWYRQTLGQGPEFLTYFQNEAQLEKSRLLSDRFSAERPKGSFSTLEIQRTEQGDSAMYLCASSPGSHNSPLHFGNGTRLTVT.

The CDR3 reads CASISQVNTEAFF. In DNA, the CDR3 is TGTGCCAGCATATCGCAGGTGAACACTGAAGCTTTCTTT. J is TRBJ1-1 and V is TRBV3-1 (or the pseudogene TRBV3-2); D gene unclear. The V and J ends lost 7 bases and 0 bases respectively, with 9 bases between them. This CDR3 is built from 13 residues. From germline, CDR1 is LGHDT and CDR2 YNNKEL (reference sequence).

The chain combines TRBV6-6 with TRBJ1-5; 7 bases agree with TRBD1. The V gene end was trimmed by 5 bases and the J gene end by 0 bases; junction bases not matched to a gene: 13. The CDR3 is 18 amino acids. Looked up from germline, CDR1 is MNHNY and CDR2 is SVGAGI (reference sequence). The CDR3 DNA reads TGTGCCAGCAGTCAGATTATTTCCGACAGGGTTAGCAATCAGCCCCAGCATTTT. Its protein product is CASSQIISDRVSNQPQHF.

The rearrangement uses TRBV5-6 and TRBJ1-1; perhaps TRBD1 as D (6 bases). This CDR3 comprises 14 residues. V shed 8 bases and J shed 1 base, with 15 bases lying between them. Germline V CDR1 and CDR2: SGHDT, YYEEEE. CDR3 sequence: CASLLTGTNTEAFF. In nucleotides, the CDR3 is TGTGCCAGTCTACTGACAGGCACGAACACTGAAGCTTTCTTT.

CDR3 sequence reads: CASSFWARNTIYF. CDR3 bases: TGTGCCAGCAGCTTTTGGGCACGAAACACCATATATTTT. This chain joins TRBV11-2 and TRBJ1-3; no reliable D call. The germline V gene has CDR1 SGHAT and CDR2 FQNNGV. The CDR3 loop spans 13 amino acids. Deletions cut 3 bases from V and 5 bases from J, with 8 bases between.

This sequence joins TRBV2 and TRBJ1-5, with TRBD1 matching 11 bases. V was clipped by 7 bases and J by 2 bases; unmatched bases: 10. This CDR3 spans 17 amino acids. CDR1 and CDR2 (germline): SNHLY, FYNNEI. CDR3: CASTQRTGGRGNQPQHF. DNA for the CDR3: TGTGCCAGCACCCAAAGGACAGGGGGCCGAGGCAATCAGCCCCAGCATTTT.

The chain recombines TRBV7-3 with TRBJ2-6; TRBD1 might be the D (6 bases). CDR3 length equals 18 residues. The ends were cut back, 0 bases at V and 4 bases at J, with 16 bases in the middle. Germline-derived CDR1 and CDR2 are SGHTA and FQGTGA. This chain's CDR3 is CASSLTSGTGTGANVLTF. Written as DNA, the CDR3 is TGTGCCAGCAGCTTAACGTCGGGAACAGGGACCGGGGCCAACGTCCTGACTTTC. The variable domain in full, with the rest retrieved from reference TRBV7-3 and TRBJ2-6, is GAGVSQTPSNKVTEKGKYVELRCDPISGHTALYWYRQSLGQGPEFLIYFQGTGAADDSGLPNDRFFAVRPEGSVSTLKIQRTERGDSAVYLCASSLTSGTGTGANVLTFGAGSRLTVL.

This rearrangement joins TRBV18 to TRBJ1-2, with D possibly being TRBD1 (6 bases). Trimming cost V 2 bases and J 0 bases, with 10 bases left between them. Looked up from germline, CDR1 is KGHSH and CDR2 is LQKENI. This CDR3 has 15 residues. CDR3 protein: CASSPGPGANYGYTF. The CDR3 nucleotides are TGTGCCAGCTCACCAGGGCCAGGGGCTAACTATGGCTACACCTTC. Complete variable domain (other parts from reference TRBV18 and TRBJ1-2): NAGVMQNPRHLVRRRGQEARLRCSPMKGHSHVYWYRQLPEEGLKFMVYLQKENIIDESGMPKERFSAEFPKEGPSILRIQQVVRGDSAAYFCASSPGPGANYGYTFGSGTRLTVV.

The CDR3 DNA reads as TGCGCCAGCAGTCGAAGGGGCGATGAGCAGTTCTTC. It codes for CASSRRGDEQFF. This chain connects TRBV5-1 to TRBJ2-1, with D possibly TRBD1 on 5 matching bases. Germline CDR1 reads SGHRS; CDR2 reads YFSETQ. Between the trimmed V and J ends, which lost 5 bases and 8 bases, there was a span of 11 bases. The CDR3 extends over 12 amino acids.

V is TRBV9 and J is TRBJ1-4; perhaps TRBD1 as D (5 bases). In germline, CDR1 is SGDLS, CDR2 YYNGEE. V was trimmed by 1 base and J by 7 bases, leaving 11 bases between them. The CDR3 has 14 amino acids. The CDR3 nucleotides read TGTGCCAGCAGCGTAAAGCCAAGGGGTGAAAAACTGTTTTTT. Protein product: CASSVKPRGEKLFF.

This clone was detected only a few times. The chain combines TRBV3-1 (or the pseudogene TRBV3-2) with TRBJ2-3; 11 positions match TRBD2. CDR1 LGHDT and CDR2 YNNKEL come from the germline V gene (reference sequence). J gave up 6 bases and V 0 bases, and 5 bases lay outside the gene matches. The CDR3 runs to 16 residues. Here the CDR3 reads CASSQEGLAVRDTQYF. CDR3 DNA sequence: TGTGCCAGCAGCCAAGAGGGACTAGCGGTTCGGGATACGCAGTATTTT.

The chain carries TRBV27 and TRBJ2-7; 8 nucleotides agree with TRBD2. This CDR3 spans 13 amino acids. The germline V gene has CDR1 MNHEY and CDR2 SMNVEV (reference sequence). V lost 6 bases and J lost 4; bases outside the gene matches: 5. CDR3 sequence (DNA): TGTGCCAGCAGGGGACTAGGGTTTTACGAGCAGTACTTC. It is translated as CASRGLGFYEQYF.

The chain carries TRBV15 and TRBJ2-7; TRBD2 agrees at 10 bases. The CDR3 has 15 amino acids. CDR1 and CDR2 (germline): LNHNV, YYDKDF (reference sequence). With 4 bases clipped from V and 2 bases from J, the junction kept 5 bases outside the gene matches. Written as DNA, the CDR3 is TGTGCCACCAGCATATCTAGCGGGGGTACCTACGAGCAGTACTTC. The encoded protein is CATSISSGGTYEQYF.